The rows below give T cell receptor beta chains drawn from one sample of a study of T cell changes during pregnancy in multiple sclerosis. Generated by immunoSEQ multiplex PCR, the TCRdb table keeps only in-frame clones and is missing some. The table records some 45,000 clones, about 95% of them present only once. The sample consisted of CD8+ T cells from peripheral blood mononuclear cells, taken in the first trimester of pregnancy. The receptors were sampled from a female donor with multiple sclerosis, enrolled in a pregnancy study. Each CDR3 is given with its conserved first and last residue. The order of the fields is J gene, V gene, CDR3 length, clone size, CDR3 protein. Only some rows state a clone size, as once, few, many or a class for expanded clones.

>TRBJ2-7|TRBV5-4|14|-
CASSFPGLAAEQYF
>TRBJ2-7|TRBV27|14|-
CASSPGQGRYEQYF
>TRBJ2-7|TRBV6-1|14|-
CASSGLAGPYEQYF
>TRBJ1-5|TRBV2|14|-
CASRSGYSNQPQHF
>TRBJ2-1|TRBV4-1|17|once
CASSHVQRDCSYNEQFF
>TRBJ2-7|TRBV30|13|-
CAWTSGFSYEQYF
>TRBJ1-4|TRBV2|16|-
CASSEGLGTDPEKLFF
>TRBJ2-2|TRBV29-1|12|-
CSVVVEGGELFF
>TRBJ2-1|TRBV5-5|15|-
CASSFGTISYNEQFF
>TRBJ2-1|TRBV6-6|11|-
CVSSRGNEQFF
>TRBJ1-1|TRBV30|13|-
CAWSGDRGTEAFF
>TRBJ2-6|TRBV27|15|-
CASSLSRSGANVLTF
>TRBJ1-1|TRBV19|14|few
CASSIGRGNTEAFF
>TRBJ1-1|TRBV14|16|-
CASSQESGPKNTEAFF
>TRBJ2-1|TRBV9|17|-
CASSVPRGGGRFGEQFF
>TRBJ2-7|TRBV6-5|14|-
CASSYLNSRYEQYF
>TRBJ2-5|TRBV7-6|12|-
CASQGGEETQYF
>TRBJ1-2|TRBV5-5|18|-
CASSQLDRERIGLHGYTF
>TRBJ2-4|TRBV28|16|-
CASSLWGAEVKNIQYF
>TRBJ2-1|TRBV2|16|-
CASSSTGTSGRNEQFF
>TRBJ2-7|TRBV5-1|14|-
CASSWGPVAYEQYF
>TRBJ2-3|TRBV7-2|15|-
CASSLFASGTDTQYF
>TRBJ2-7|TRBV11-2|13|once
CASSARGTYEQYF
>-|TRBV5-6|16|-
CASSLGVSSASYEQYF
>TRBJ1-1|TRBV25-1|12|-
CASSGLMLEAFF
>TRBJ2-3|TRBV27|16|-
CASSKGLAGYTDTQYF
>TRBJ2-7|TRBV6-5|14|-
CASSYSAGATEQYF
>TRBJ2-2|TRBV29-1|13|-
CSVDESRAGELFF
>TRBJ1-1|TRBV5-4|14|-
CASSFRTGNTEAFF
>TRBJ1-3|TRBV5-4|16|-
CASSSYSDMSGNTIYF
>TRBJ2-7|TRBV27|14|-
CASSQTSARNEQYF
>TRBJ2-1|TRBV5-1|15|-
CASSWTSGRANEQFF
>TRBJ2-3|TRBV13|15|-
CASSSRGEITDTQYF
>TRBJ2-5|TRBV4-3|16|-
CASSQGSSGIKETQYF
>TRBJ2-7|TRBV15|14|-
CATSRDRGTYEQYF
>TRBJ2-1|TRBV4-1|16|-
CASSLQGPPLRNEQFF
>TRBJ2-7|TRBV5-1|16|-
CASRYLSSGRVYEQYF
>TRBJ2-1|TRBV7-7|17|-
CASSYTSGRAPYNEQFF
>TRBJ1-4|TRBV4-3|14|-
CASSRAATNEKLFF
>TRBJ2-7|TRBV4-3|16|-
CASSQDRSAGNYEQYF
>TRBJ2-1|TRBV7-2|13|-
CASSLASFNEQFF
>TRBJ2-3|TRBV5-1|16|once
CASSLGLALSTDTQYF
>TRBJ2-5|TRBV14|14|-
CASSQDGGGETQYF
>TRBJ1-5|TRBV27|14|few
CASSADRWDQPQHF
>TRBJ2-1|TRBV27|13|-
CASSLGTGFEQFF
>TRBJ1-2|TRBV6-5|15|-
CASKIERTGDSGYTF
>TRBJ1-4|TRBV19|15|-
CATSPGGLLNEKLFF
>TRBJ2-7|TRBV19|13|-
CASSAGVAYEQYF
>TRBJ2-1|TRBV6-1|15|-
CASREEGFSANEQFF
>TRBJ1-2|TRBV5-1|14|-
CASSPSGPNYGYTF
>TRBJ2-1|TRBV5-6|13|-
CASYGLGAAEQFF
>TRBJ2-7|TRBV19|14|-
CASSPGQGIAEQYF
>TRBJ1-2|TRBV13|16|-
CASSLLMGQETYGYTF
>TRBJ2-3|TRBV2|15|-
CASPVPRENPDTQYF